The 32 T cell receptor gamma chains in this list originate from one sample, sequenced in a study of γδ T cells in repeated Plasmodium falciparum infection. TCRdb re-identified clones in the multiplex PCR reads via CATT. The sample has about 5,000 gamma-chain clones; around 3.7% are singletons. Gammadelta T cells were flow-sorted from PBMC into Vgamma9/Vdelta2+ and Vdelta2-negative populations for bulk analysis. Sequencing was performed on gamma-delta T cells from blood. These receptors were collected from a pool of human donors (malaria-infected and uninfected, not separated).

This clone has only a few counts. A far more abundant clone sits one base away, making this likely a read error. Other DNA sequences in the same sample also yield this CDR3. This sequence joins TRGV9 and TRGJP. TCRdb offers no J gene call, so here the DNA was matched to germline to obtain one. CDR1 and CDR2 from the germline V gene are GITISATS and ISYDGTV (reference sequence). The CDR3 has 16 residues. As DNA, the CDR3 is TGTGCCTTGTGGGAGGGCGAGGAGTTGGGCAAGAAAATCAAGGTATTT. Translated: CALWEGEELGKKIKVF.

In this sample, this clone is medium-sized. The same CDR3 also results from other DNA sequences found in this sample. V gene TRGV9 combines with J gene TRGJP. CDR3 length equals 17 residues. Unmatched junction bases numbered 4, after V lost 1 base and J lost 4 bases. CDR1 and CDR2 (germline): GITISATS, ISYDGTV (reference sequence). The CDR3 DNA sequence: TGTGCCTTGTGGGAGGTTCCTCAAGAGTTGGGCAAAAAAATCAAGGTATTT. It translates to CALWEVPQELGKKIKVF.

This clone was observed many times. The translation of this DNA and the TCRdb protein of a much larger clone differ at residue 14, probably owing to a read error; the protein shown here is translated from the DNA. The CDR3 DNA reads TGTGCCTTGTGGGAGAAACAAGAGTTGGGCAAAAAAATCGAGGTATTT. Its translation: CALWEKQELGKKIEVF. The chain combines TRGV9 with TRGJP. From germline, CDR1 is GITISATS and CDR2 ISYDGTV (reference sequence). CDR3 length: 16 amino acids.

This clone was recorded at least ten times. This sequence joins TRGV9 and TRGJP. The J gene, left out of TCRdb, was set here by checking the DNA against germline. The CDR3 length is 17 residues. J was trimmed by 4 bases and V by 3 bases; bases with no gene match: 6. Germline values: CDR1 GITISATS, CDR2 ISYDGTV (reference sequence). The CDR3 here is CALWEPTQELGKKIKVF. In nucleotides, the CDR3 is TGTGCCTTGTGGGAGCCTACCCAAGAGTTGGGCAAAAAAATCAAGGTATTT.

This clone was observed a few times. TCRdb shows a much larger clone's protein in place of this DNA's translation, and the two differ at residue 6, likely through a read error; the protein shown is translated from the DNA. In nucleotides, the CDR3 is TGTGCCTTGTGGGAGGCGCGATTTGAGTTGGGCAAAAAAATCAAGGTATTT. This sequence encodes CALWEARFELGKKIKVF. The rearrangement uses TRGV9 and TRGJP. V shed 2 bases, J shed 7 bases, and the junction held 8 bases outside the gene matches. The CDR3 has 17 residues. Germline-derived CDR1 and CDR2 are GITISATS and ISYDGTV (reference sequence).

About this clone itself: The protein in TCRdb stems from a much larger clone and differs at residue 14 from this DNA's translation, likely a read error; here the protein is translated from the DNA. J gene calling gave no result, while the V gene is TRGV9. This CDR3 has 16 residues. Looked up from germline, CDR1 is GITISATS and CDR2 is ISYDGTV (reference sequence). CDR3 region: CALWEAKELGKKIEVF. The CDR3 DNA sequence: TGTGCCTTGTGGGAGGCCAAAGAGTTGGGCAAAAAAATCGAGGTATTT.

This clone was seen only a few times. The protein recorded in TCRdb matches a much larger clone and deviates from this DNA's translation at residue 11, suggesting a read error; the protein here is obtained by translating the DNA. For the CDR3, the DNA is TGTGCCTTGTGGGAGGTGCGATCGGGGGAGTTTGGCAAAAAAATCAAGGTATTT. The encoded protein is CALWEVRSGEFGKKIKVF. The genes are TRGV9 and TRGJP. CDR1 and CDR2 from the germline V gene are GITISATS and ISYDGTV (reference sequence). The CDR3 loop spans 18 amino acids.

This clone occurred many times. The chain combines TRGV9 with TRGJP. TCRdb offers no J gene call, so here the DNA was matched to germline to obtain one. The germline V gene encodes CDR1 GITISATS and CDR2 ISYDGTV (reference sequence). CDR3 length: 15 residues. The V gene end was trimmed by 1 base and the J gene end by 16 bases; junction bases not matched to a gene: 10. CDR3: CALWEVLGIKKIKVF. CDR3 DNA sequence: TGTGCCTTGTGGGAGGTTTTGGGGATAAAAAAAATCAAGGTATTT.

This clone has just a few counts. A much larger clone sits a single nucleotide away, making a read error possible. The V call is TRGV8, the J call TRGJP2. As TCRdb names no J gene, one was assigned here on the basis of a DNA match to germline. J lost 5 bases, V lost 1 base, and 13 bases had no gene match. CDR3 length equals 17 residues. Germline V lookup: CDR1 VENAVY, CDR2 YDSYNSRV. The CDR3 here is CATWDRMARSSDWIKTF. The CDR3 region has the DNA TGTGCCACCTGGGATAGAATGGCGCGAAGCAGTGATTGGATCAAGACGTTT.

With regard to this clone: This likely traces to a read error, being one base from a far larger clone. The sample contains more than one DNA sequence encoding this CDR3. The gene calls are TRGV9 and TRGJP. TCRdb supplies no J gene; here it was assigned by aligning the nucleotide sequence to germline. The CDR3 has 15 amino acids. Germline CDR1 and CDR2: GITISATS and ISYDGTV (reference sequence). The CDR3 coding sequence is TGCGCCTTGTGGGGAAACGAGTTGGGCAAAAAAATCAAGGTATTT. It specifies CALWGNELGKKIKVF.

As for this clone: A far larger clone lies a single base away; this is likely a read error. Other DNA sequences of this sample code for an identical CDR3. The genes are TRGV3 and TRGJ1 or TRGJ2. The CDR3 sequence is 22 residues long. The V and J ends lost 4 bases and 0 bases, in that order; junction bases with no gene match: 30. Germline values: CDR1 VTNTFY, CDR2 YDVSTARD (reference sequence). The CDR3 sequence is CATWDRRLVRTPTISNYYKKLF. The CDR3, as DNA: TGTGCCACCTGGGATAGGCGTTTAGTAAGGACGCCCACCATATCGAATTATTATAAGAAACTCTTT.

Notes on this clone: A far larger clone is just one base off, so this is likely a read error. Additional DNA sequences in this sample encode the identical CDR3. The chain has TRGV9 and TRGJP. TCRdb lists no J gene, so it was determined here by aligning the DNA to germline. This CDR3 comprises 17 residues. Germline V gene lookup returns CDR1 GITISATS and CDR2 ISYDGTV (reference sequence). The CDR3 DNA reads TGTGCCTTGTGGGAGGTACAACAAGAGTTGGGCAAAAAGATCAAGGTATTT. Protein: CALWEVQQELGKKIKVF.

The sample holds a few counts of this clone. TCRdb's listed protein matches a much larger clone and diverges from this DNA's translation at residue 9, likely through a read error; the protein shown comes from the DNA. The chain uses TRGV9 and TRGJP. No J gene was available from TCRdb, and it was assigned here by a germline match of the DNA. The CDR3 is made up of 17 amino acids. V shed 2 bases and J 9 bases; nucleotides not matched to a gene: 10. Germline values: CDR1 GITISATS, CDR2 ISYDGTV (reference sequence). CDR3 amino acids: CALWEGTYGLGKKIKVF. In DNA, the CDR3 is TGTGCCTTGTGGGAGGGTACTTACGGGTTGGGCAAAAAAATCAAGGTATTT.

The sample holds many counts of this clone. This DNA's translation and the protein TCRdb lists, from a much larger clone, do not match at residue 9, likely due to a read error; the protein shown is translated from the DNA. The DNA of the CDR3 is TGTGCCTTGTGGGGAAACGAGTTGAGCAAAAAAATCAAGGTATTT. It specifies CALWGNELSKKIKVF. V and J are TRGV9 and TRGJP. Germline V gene sequence: CDR1 GITISATS, CDR2 ISYDGTV (reference sequence). The CDR3 spans 15 residues.

As concerns this clone: The protein in TCRdb stems from a much larger clone and differs at residue 5 from this DNA's translation, likely a read error; here the protein is translated from the DNA. The chain recombines TRGV4 with TRGJP1. TCRdb does not report a J gene; here it was assigned by matching the DNA to germline references. The CDR3 is 16 residues long. Germline CDR1 is EGSTGY and CDR2 is YDSYTSSV. The CDR3 here is CATWNGFHHTGWFKIF. The CDR3 nucleotides are TGTGCCACCTGGAATGGGTTCCATCACACTGGTTGGTTCAAGATATTT.

This clone has more than one count but fewer than ten. The TCRdb protein comes from a much larger clone and disagrees with this DNA's translation at residue 4, likely due to a read error; the protein given here is derived from the DNA. The genes are TRGV4 and TRGJ1 or TRGJ2. The CDR3 totals 13 residues. The germline V gene encodes CDR1 EGSTGY and CDR2 YDSYTSSV. The CDR3 loop reads CATLDYGEDKKLF. In nucleotides, the CDR3 is TGTGCCACCTTGGATTACGGCGAAGATAAGAAACTCTTT.

This clone was found a few times. The protein that TCRdb holds for this DNA derives from a much larger clone and differs from the translated DNA at residue 15, which likely indicates a read error; the protein shown here is translated from the DNA. The J gene went uncalled, whereas the V gene is TRGV9. Germline CDR1 reads GITISATS; CDR2 reads ISYDGTV (reference sequence). This CDR3 contains 17 residues. The CDR3 is CALWEAGEELGKKIEVF. CDR3 bases: TGTGCCTTGTGGGAGGCGGGAGAAGAGTTGGGCAAAAAAATCGAGGTATTT.

This clone was recorded at least ten times. This DNA's translation and the protein TCRdb lists, from a much larger clone, do not match at residue 13, likely due to a read error; the protein shown is translated from the DNA. In the same sample, other DNA sequences code for this CDR3. V and J are TRGV9 and TRGJP. No J gene was available from TCRdb, and it was assigned here by a germline match of the DNA. The CDR3 has 16 amino acids. The germline CDR1 and CDR2 sequences are GITISATS and ISYDGTV (reference sequence). This CDR3 is CALWEVQELGKKTKVF. DNA for the CDR3: TGTGCCTTGTGGGAGGTGCAGGAGTTGGGCAAAAAAACCAAGGTATTT.

This clone was seen more than once but under ten times. This CDR3 is CALWVLQELGKKIKVF. The CDR3 DNA sequence: TGTGCCTTGTGGGTCCTTCAAGAGTTGGGCAAAAAAATCAAGGTATTT. The chain employs TRGV9 and TRGJP. Since TCRdb gives no J gene, matching the DNA to germline was used here to assign it. Per germline, CDR1 GITISATS and CDR2 ISYDGTV (reference sequence). CDR3 size: 16 residues. V lost 5 bases to trimming and J lost 4 bases; unmatched junction nucleotides: 5.

This clone came up a few times. The TCRdb record carries a much larger clone's protein, which differs from this DNA's translation at residue 14; a read error is the likely cause, and the protein listed here is the DNA translation. This chain links TRGV9 with TRGJP. The CDR3 loop spans 17 amino acids. Germline values: CDR1 GITISATS, CDR2 ISYDGTV (reference sequence). CDR3 bases: TGTGCCTTGTGGGAGGTGCCCATTGGGATGGGCAAAAAAAACAAGGTATTT. This sequence encodes CALWEVPIGMGKKNKVF.

This clone was picked up a small number of times. The protein held in TCRdb is that of a much larger clone and does not match this DNA's translation at residue 8, likely because of a read error; the protein shown is translated from the DNA. This chain links TRGV4 with TRGJ1 or TRGJ2. V dropped 0 bases and J dropped 2; count of bases not matched to a gene: 16. The germline CDR1 and CDR2 sequences are EGSTGY and YDSYTSSV. CDR3 length: 18 amino acids. The CDR3 protein is CATWDGPSSTRYYYKKLF. As DNA, the CDR3 is TGTGCCACCTGGGATGGGCCTTCGTCGACGAGGTATTATTATAAGAAACTCTTT.

In the case of this clone: TCRdb's protein, taken from a much larger clone, differs from this DNA's translation at residue 3, likely owing to a read error; the protein displayed comes from the DNA. The gene calls are TRGV9 and TRGJ1 or TRGJ2. The J gene is not listed in TCRdb, so it was assigned here from a DNA match to germline. Germline V gene data show CDR1 as GITISATS and CDR2 as ISYDGTV (reference sequence). CDR3 size: 12 residues. The CDR3 DNA sequence: TGTGCCTCGTGGGTGCCTTATTATAAGAAACTCTTT. Encoded protein: CASWVPYYKKLF.

In the case of this clone: The junction does not match germline at one end; this may be a read error. V is TRGV9 and J is TRGJP. Germline CDR1 is GITISATS and CDR2 is ISYDGTV (reference sequence). This CDR3 is 18 amino acids long. The CDR3 nucleotides read TGTGCCTTGTGGGAGGTGAAGAATGAGGAGTTGGGCGAAAAAATAAAGGTATTT. As protein: CALWEVKNEELGEKIKVF.

Comment on this clone: At residue 6, TCRdb's protein disagrees with the DNA translation; the protein shown here derives from the DNA. The CDR3 here is CALWRKELGKKIKVF. The CDR3 DNA is TGTGCCTTGTGGAGGAAAGAGTTGGGCAAAAAAATCAAGGTATTT. The V call is TRGV9, the J call TRGJP. Since TCRdb gives no J gene, matching the DNA to germline was used here to assign it. Germline V gene data show CDR1 as GITISATS and CDR2 as ISYDGTV (reference sequence). This CDR3 contains 15 residues. V lost 6 bases and J lost 5; bases outside the gene matches: 4.

Regarding this clone: TCRdb's entry gives the protein of a much larger clone, which mismatches this DNA's translation at residue 10, likely from a read error; the protein reported here is translated from the DNA. CDR3: CALWEVVSKGRELGKKIKVF. The CDR3 DNA reads TGTGCCTTGTGGGAGGTCGTCTCAAAAGGTCGAGAGTTGGGCAAAAAAATCAAGGTATTT. The chain carries TRGV9 and TRGJP. TCRdb leaves out the J gene; it was filled in here by matching the DNA to germline. Germline lookup yields CDR1 GITISATS and CDR2 ISYDGTV (reference sequence). The CDR3 runs to 20 residues. The J segment lost 6 bases and the V segment lost 1 base, leaving 15 bases of the junction unmatched.

This clone has more than one count but fewer than ten. The amino acid sequence in TCRdb belongs to a much larger clone and departs from this DNA's translation at residue 12, likely a sequencing read error; the sequence shown is translated from the DNA. This chain joins TRGV5 and TRGJP. TCRdb gives no J gene; it was assigned here by matching the DNA to germline. The CDR3 totals 17 residues. CDR1 VINAFY and CDR2 YDVSNSKD come from the germline V gene. The DNA for the CDR3 is TGTGCCACCTGGGCCGCGAAGCAAGAGTTGGGCCAAAAAATCAAGGTATTT. The encoded protein is CATWAAKQELGQKIKVF.

This clone occurred many times. This rearrangement joins TRGV5 to TRGJ1 or TRGJ2. CDR1 and CDR2 from the germline V gene are VINAFY and YDVSNSKD. Trimming cost V 2 bases and J 2 bases; bases outside gene matches: 6. CDR3 length: 14 residues. The DNA of the CDR3 is TGTGCCACCTGGGACAACGGAGATTATTATAAGAAACTCTTT. This gives the protein CATWDNGDYYKKLF.

As to this clone: A far larger clone is only one base removed, so a read error is likely. Within the sample, other DNA sequences also encode this same CDR3. The chain combines TRGV9 with TRGJP. As TCRdb names no J gene, one was assigned here on the basis of a DNA match to germline. The germline V gene encodes CDR1 GITISATS and CDR2 ISYDGTV (reference sequence). CDR3 length: 16 residues. The CDR3: CALWEGEELGKKIKVF. CDR3 in DNA: TGTGCCTTGTGGGAGGGCGAGGAGTTGGGTAAAAAAATCAAGGTATTT.

This clone was recorded a few times. The TCRdb record carries a much larger clone's protein, which differs from this DNA's translation at residue 22; a read error is the likely cause, and the protein listed here is the DNA translation. Here the V gene is TRGV9, but the J gene went uncalled. This CDR3 comprises 25 residues. Germline V gene lookup returns CDR1 GITISATS and CDR2 ISYDGTV (reference sequence). The CDR3 nucleotides are TGTGCCTTGTGGGACCATTGTTGTGGGGAACAACACTTGTTGTCACAGGTAAGTATCGGAAGAGTACAACATTTC. As protein: CALWDHCCGEQHLLSQVSIGRVQHF.

The V and J genes are TRGV9 and TRGJP. The J gene was not available in TCRdb and was assigned here by matching the DNA to germline segments. Germline loops: CDR1 GITISATS, CDR2 ISYDGTV (reference sequence). This CDR3 spans 17 amino acids. V lost 2 bases and J lost 7; bases outside the gene matches: 8. DNA of the CDR3: TGTGCCTTGTGGGAGGCCTCCTGGGAGTTGGGCAAAAAAATCAAGGTATTT. Protein: CALWEASWELGKKIKVF.

This clone was seen only a few times. The amino acid sequence in TCRdb belongs to a much larger clone and departs from this DNA's translation at residue 14, likely a sequencing read error; the sequence shown is translated from the DNA. The rearrangement links TRGV9 to TRGJP. TCRdb gives no J gene; it was assigned here by matching the DNA to germline. The CDR3 extends over 17 amino acids. The germline V gene encodes CDR1 GITISATS and CDR2 ISYDGTV (reference sequence). The CDR3 spells CALWEQRQELGKKVKVF. CDR3 coding DNA: TGTGCCTTGTGGGAGCAAAGGCAAGAGTTGGGCAAAAAAGTCAAGGTATTT.

The rearrangement joins TRGV9 to TRGJ1 or TRGJ2. Assignment of the J gene here rests on matching the DNA to germline, because TCRdb gives none. The CDR3 consists of 16 residues. The V gene's germline CDR1 is GITISATS and CDR2 ISYDGTV (reference sequence). The V and J ends lost 0 bases and 10 bases, in that order; junction bases with no gene match: 18. The CDR3 region is CALWEVRNGRSLKKLF. CDR3 coding DNA: TGTGCCTTGTGGGAGGTGCGTAACGGTCGTTCCTTAAAGAAACTCTTT.